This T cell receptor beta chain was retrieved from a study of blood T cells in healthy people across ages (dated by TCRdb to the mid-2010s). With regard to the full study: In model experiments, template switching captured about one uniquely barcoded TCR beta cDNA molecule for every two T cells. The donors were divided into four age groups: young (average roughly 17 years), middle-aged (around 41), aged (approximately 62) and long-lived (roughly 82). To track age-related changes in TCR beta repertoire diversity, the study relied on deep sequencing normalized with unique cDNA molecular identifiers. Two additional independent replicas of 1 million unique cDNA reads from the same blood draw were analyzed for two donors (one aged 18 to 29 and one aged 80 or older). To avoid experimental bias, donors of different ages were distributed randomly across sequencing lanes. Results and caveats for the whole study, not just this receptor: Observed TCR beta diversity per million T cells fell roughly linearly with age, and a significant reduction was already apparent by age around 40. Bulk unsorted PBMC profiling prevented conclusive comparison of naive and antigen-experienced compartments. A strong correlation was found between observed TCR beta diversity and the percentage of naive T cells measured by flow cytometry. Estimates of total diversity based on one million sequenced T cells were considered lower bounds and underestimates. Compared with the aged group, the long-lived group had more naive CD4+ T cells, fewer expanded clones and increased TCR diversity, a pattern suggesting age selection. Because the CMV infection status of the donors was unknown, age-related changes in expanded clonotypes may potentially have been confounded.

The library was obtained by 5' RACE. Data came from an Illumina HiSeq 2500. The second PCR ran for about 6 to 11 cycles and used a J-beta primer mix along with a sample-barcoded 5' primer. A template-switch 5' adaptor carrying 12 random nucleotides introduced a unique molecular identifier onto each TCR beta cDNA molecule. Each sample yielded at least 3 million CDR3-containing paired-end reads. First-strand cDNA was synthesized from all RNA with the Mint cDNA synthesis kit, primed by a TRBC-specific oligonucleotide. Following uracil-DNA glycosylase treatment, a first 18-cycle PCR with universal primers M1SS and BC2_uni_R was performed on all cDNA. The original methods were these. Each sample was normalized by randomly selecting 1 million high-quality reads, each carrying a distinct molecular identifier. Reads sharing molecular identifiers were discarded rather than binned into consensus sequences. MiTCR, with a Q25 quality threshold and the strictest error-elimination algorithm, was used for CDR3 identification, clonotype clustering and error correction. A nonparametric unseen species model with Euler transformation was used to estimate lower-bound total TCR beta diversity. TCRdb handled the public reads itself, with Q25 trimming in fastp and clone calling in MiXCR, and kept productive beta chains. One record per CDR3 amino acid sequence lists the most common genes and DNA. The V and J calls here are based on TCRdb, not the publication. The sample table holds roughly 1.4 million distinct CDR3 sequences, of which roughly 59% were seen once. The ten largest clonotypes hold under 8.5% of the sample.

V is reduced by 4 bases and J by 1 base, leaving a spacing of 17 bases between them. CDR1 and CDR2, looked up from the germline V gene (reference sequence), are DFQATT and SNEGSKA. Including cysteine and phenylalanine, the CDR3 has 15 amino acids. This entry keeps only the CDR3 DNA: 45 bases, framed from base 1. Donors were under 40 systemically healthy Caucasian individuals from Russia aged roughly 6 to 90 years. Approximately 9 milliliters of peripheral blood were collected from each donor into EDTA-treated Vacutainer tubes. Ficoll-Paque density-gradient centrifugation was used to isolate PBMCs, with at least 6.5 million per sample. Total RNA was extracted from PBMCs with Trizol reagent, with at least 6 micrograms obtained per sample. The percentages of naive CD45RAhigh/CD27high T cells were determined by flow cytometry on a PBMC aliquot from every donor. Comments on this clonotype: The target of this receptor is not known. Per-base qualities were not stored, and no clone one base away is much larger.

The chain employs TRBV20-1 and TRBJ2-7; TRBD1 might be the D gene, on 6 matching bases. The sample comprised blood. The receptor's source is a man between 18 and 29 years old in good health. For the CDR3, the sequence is CSAILAPRGSYEQYF. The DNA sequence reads TGCAGTGCTATATTAGCGCCTAGGGGGTCCTACGAGCAGTACTTC.